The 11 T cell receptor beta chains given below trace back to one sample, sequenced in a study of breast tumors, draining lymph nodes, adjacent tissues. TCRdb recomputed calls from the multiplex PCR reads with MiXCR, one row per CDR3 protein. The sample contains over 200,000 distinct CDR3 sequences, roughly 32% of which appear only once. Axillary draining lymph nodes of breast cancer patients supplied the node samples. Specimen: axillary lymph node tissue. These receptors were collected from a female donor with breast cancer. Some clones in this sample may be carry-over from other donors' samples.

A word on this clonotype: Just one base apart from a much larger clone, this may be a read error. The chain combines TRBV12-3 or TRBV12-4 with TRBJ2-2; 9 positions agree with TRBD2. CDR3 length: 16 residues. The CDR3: CASSRLGGRAVGVLFF. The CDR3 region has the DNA TGTGCCAGCAGCCGCCTTGGCGGGAGGGCCGTCGGGGTGCTGTTTTTT.

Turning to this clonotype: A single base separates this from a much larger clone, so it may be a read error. In DNA, the CDR3 is TGTGCCAGCAGCTTCCTTACGGGGGGGAGAAGAGTAGATACGCAGTATTTT. Protein: CASSFLTGGRRVDTQYF. The chain recombines TRBV13 with TRBJ2-3; 8 nucleotides line up with TRBD2. Germline assignment: CDR1 PRHDT and CDR2 FYEKMQ (reference sequence). V lost 3 bases to trimming and J lost 5 bases; unmatched junction nucleotides: 13. The CDR3 runs to 17 residues.

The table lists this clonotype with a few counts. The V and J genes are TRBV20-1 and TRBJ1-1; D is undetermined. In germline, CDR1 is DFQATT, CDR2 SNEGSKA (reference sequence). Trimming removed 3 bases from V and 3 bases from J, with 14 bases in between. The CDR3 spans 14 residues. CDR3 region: CSASWEGTHTEAFF. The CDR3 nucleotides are TGCAGTGCTAGTTGGGAGGGAACCCACACTGAAGCTTTCTTT.

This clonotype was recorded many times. The CDR3 loop is CASSPGLPRDTQYF. Written as DNA, the CDR3 is TGTGCCAGCAGCCCGGGACTTCCCAGAGATACGCAGTATTTT. The chain carries TRBV7-6 and TRBJ2-3; a possible D gene is TRBD2 (6 bases). The V gene lost 5 bases and the J gene lost 5 bases, with 14 bases spanning the gap. The CDR3 totals 14 residues. CDR1 SGHVS and CDR2 FNYEAQ come from the germline V gene. The full variable domain, its missing parts supplied by reference TRBV7-6 and TRBJ2-3, is GAGVSQSPRYKVTKRGQDVALRCDPISGHVSLYWYRQALGQGPEFLTYFNYEAQQDKSGLPNDRFSAERPEGSISTLTIQRTEQRDSAMYRCASSPGLPRDTQYFGPGTRLTVL.

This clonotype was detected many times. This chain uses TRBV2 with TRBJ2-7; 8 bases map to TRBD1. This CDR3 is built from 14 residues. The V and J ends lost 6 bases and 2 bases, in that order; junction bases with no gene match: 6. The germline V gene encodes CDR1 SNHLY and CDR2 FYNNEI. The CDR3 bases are TGTGCCAGCAGCCTGGGACAGGACGCCTACGAGCAGTACTTC. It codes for CASSLGQDAYEQYF.

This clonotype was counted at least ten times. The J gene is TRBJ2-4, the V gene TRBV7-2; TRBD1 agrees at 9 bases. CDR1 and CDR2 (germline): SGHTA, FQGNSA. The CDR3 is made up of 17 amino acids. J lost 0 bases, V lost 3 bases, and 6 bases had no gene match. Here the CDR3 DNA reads TGTGCCAGCAGCTTCGGCGACAGGGGGTTAGCCAAAAACATTCAGTACTTC. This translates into CASSFGDRGLAKNIQYF.

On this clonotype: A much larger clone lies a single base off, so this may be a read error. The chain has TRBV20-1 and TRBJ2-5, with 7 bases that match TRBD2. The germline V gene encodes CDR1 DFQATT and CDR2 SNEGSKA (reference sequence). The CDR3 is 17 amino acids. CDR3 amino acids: CSAHAGGDWGVVEAQYF. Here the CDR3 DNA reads TGCAGTGCCCACGCTGGGGGGGACTGGGGGGTCGTAGAGGCCCAGTACTTC.

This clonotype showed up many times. The CDR3 here is CASSNRGRGYTF. The DNA of the CDR3 is TGTGCCAGCAGTAACAGGGGGCGAGGCTACACCTTC. The gene calls are TRBV27 and TRBJ1-2, with 9 positions matching TRBD1. This CDR3 has 12 amino acids. J gave up 8 bases and V 5 bases, and 3 bases lay outside the gene matches. Germline loops: CDR1 MNHEY, CDR2 SMNVEV (reference sequence).

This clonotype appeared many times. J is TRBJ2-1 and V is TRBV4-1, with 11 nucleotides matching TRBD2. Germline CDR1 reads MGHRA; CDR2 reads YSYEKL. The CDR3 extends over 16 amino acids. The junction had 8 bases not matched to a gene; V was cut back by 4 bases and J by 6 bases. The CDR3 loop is CASSPQQLAGVNEQFF. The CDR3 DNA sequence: TGCGCCAGCAGCCCCCAACAACTAGCGGGAGTCAATGAGCAGTTCTTC.

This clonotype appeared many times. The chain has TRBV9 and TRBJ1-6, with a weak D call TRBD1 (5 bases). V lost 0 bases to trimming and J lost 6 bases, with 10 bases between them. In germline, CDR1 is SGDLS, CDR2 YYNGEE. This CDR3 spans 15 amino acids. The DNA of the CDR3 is TGTGCCAGCAGCGTAGGGGGGGGTAGTAATTCACCCCTCCACTTT. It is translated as CASSVGGGSNSPLHF.

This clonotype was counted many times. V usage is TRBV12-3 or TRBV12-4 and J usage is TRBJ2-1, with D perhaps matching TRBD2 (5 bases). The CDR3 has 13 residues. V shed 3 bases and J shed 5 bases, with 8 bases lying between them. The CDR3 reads CASSFGRDNEQFF. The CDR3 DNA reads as TGTGCCAGCAGTTTTGGGAGAGACAATGAGCAGTTCTTC.